The 14 T cell receptor beta chains presented below share a single source sample, sequenced in a study of cytomegalovirus exposure and HLA in healthy donors. PCR employed 60 Vbeta and 13 Jbeta primers. Profiling relied on immunoSEQ multiplex PCR, and the TCRdb table lists in-frame clones only, not all of them. Of roughly 99,000 clones listed, about 81% are singletons. Sample: PBMCs. All receptors derive from a man aged 30-40 years in good health and CMV-seropositive.

This sequence joins TRBV9 and TRBJ2-5, with D possibly being TRBD2 (5 bases). Trimming took 4 bases from V and 5 from J, leaving 6 bases between them. Germline V gives CDR1 SGDLS, CDR2 YYNGEE. CDR3 size: 11 residues. CDR3: CASSRGETQYF. The DNA of the CDR3 is TGTGCCAGCAGCCGAGGGGAGACCCAGTACTTC.

This rearrangement joins TRBV7-6 to TRBJ1-4; TRBD1 agrees at 7 bases. This CDR3 has 14 amino acids. Germline V CDR1 and CDR2: SGHVS, FNYEAQ. The J segment lost 5 bases and the V segment lost 0 bases, leaving 0 bases of the junction unmatched. This CDR3 is CASSLAGGNEKLFF. In DNA, the CDR3 is TGTGCCAGCAGCTTAGCAGGGGGCAATGAAAAACTGTTTTTT.

This clone was counted only a few times. The rearrangement joins TRBV7-9 to TRBJ1-5; 9 bases agree with TRBD1. The length of the CDR3 is 15 residues. V was pared by 5 bases and J by 7 bases, with 9 bases of the junction left unmatched. Germline assignment: CDR1 SEHNR and CDR2 FQNEAQ (reference sequence). The CDR3 bases are TGTGCCAGCAGCCCCGGGACAGGGAGAAACCAGCCCCAGCATTTT. Its protein product is CASSPGTGRNQPQHF.

The chain carries TRBV5-6 and TRBJ2-7; 7 nucleotides align to TRBD1. V trimming: 3 bases; J trimming: 5 bases; junction bases outside the gene matches: 2. The CDR3 is 12 amino acids. Germline loops: CDR1 SGHDT, CDR2 YYEEEE. The DNA of the CDR3 is TGTGCCAGCAGCTGGACAGGCGACGAGCAGTACTTC. Protein: CASSWTGDEQYF.

The chain uses TRBV4-1 and TRBJ2-1, with D hard to call. The CDR3 runs 15 residues. Trimming took off 2 bases at V and 6 bases at J, with 14 bases between the two ends. CDR1 and CDR2 (germline): MGHRA, YSYEKL. CDR3 nucleotides: TGCGCCAGCAGCCAAAACTTTGTAGCTGTCAATGAGCAGTTCTTC. Amino acids: CASSQNFVAVNEQFF.

The J gene is TRBJ2-5, the V gene TRBV6-5; 8 bases match TRBD1. The CDR3 consists of 15 residues. J was trimmed by 3 bases and V by 4 bases; bases with no gene match: 7. Germline CDR1 reads MNHEY; CDR2 reads SVGAGI. CDR3 sequence (DNA): TGTGCCAGCAGTTCTCATCCAGGGGGCGAAGAGACCCAGTACTTC. It is translated as CASSSHPGGEETQYF.

This rearrangement joins TRBV7-6 to TRBJ2-7; TRBD2 might be the D (5 bases). Germline V gene lookup returns CDR1 SGHVS and CDR2 FNYEAQ. The V end was cut by 2 bases, the J end by 1 base, with 15 bases between. The CDR3 length is 16 residues. This CDR3 reads CASSLNPIGDSYEQYF. As DNA, the CDR3 is TGTGCCAGCAGCTTAAACCCTATCGGGGATTCCTACGAGCAGTACTTC.

The V and J genes are TRBV2 and TRBJ2-7, with D possibly being TRBD2 (5 bases). Trimming removed 3 bases at V and 7 bases at J, with 13 bases between. The germline V gene has CDR1 SNHLY and CDR2 FYNNEI. The CDR3 runs 13 residues. DNA of the CDR3: TGTGCCAGCAGTGAGCAGGTGCCGGGGGAGCAGTACTTC. It codes for CASSEQVPGEQYF.

The V call is TRBV25-1, the J call TRBJ2-1; D remains unclear. The CDR3 runs 13 residues. In germline, CDR1 is MGHDK, CDR2 SYGVNS. Trimming left V 1 base short and J 4 bases short, with 5 bases between. CDR3 residues: CASSESVYNEQFF. The DNA for the CDR3 is TGTGCCAGCAGTGAATCGGTTTACAATGAGCAGTTCTTC.

This chain joins TRBV5-6 and TRBJ2-2, with 12 bases matching TRBD1. Germline assignment: CDR1 SGHDT and CDR2 YYEEEE. The CDR3 contains 17 residues. J gave up 3 bases and V 6 bases, and 9 bases lay outside the gene matches. The CDR3 loop reads CASITAGQGADTGELFF. Written as DNA, the CDR3 is TGTGCCAGCATCACCGCGGGACAGGGGGCCGACACCGGGGAGCTGTTTTTT.

The chain links TRBV7-6 to TRBJ2-7; possible D gene TRBD1, 5 bases. With 5 bases removed from V and 2 bases from J, the gap between germline ends came to 13 bases. The length of the CDR3 is 14 residues. Germline CDR1 is SGHVS and CDR2 is FNYEAQ. DNA for the CDR3: TGTGCCAGCAGCCCCAGAATAGGGGCCTACGAGCAGTACTTC. Amino acids: CASSPRIGAYEQYF.

This sequence joins TRBV27 and TRBJ2-2, with 9 bases matching TRBD2. This CDR3 has 16 amino acids. V shed 1 base and J 5 bases; nucleotides not matched to a gene: 5. Per germline, CDR1 MNHEY and CDR2 SMNVEV (reference sequence). CDR3 loop: CASSLLAGGHTGELFF. CDR3 DNA sequence: TGTGCCAGCAGTTTATTGGCGGGGGGGCATACCGGGGAGCTGTTTTTT.

J is TRBJ2-3 and V is TRBV7-9, with D unresolved. CDR3 length: 14 amino acids. Germline CDR1 reads SEHNR; CDR2 reads FQNEAQ (reference sequence). Trimming removed 1 base at V and 2 bases at J, with 7 bases between. CDR3 amino acids: CASSLDTNTDTQYF. The DNA for the CDR3 is TGTGCCAGCAGCTTAGACACCAACACAGATACGCAGTATTTT. Full variable domain (rest looked up from reference TRBV7-9 and TRBJ2-3): DTGVSQNPRHKITKRGQNVTFRCDPISEHNRLYWYRQTLGQGPEFLTYFQNEAQLEKSRLLSDRFSAERPKGSFSTLEIQRTEQGDSAMYLCASSLDTNTDTQYFGPGTRLTVL.

Concerning this clone itself: Germline and junction disagree at one end, which may indicate a read error. This CDR3 is CASSYVGSGANGLTF. CDR3 nucleotide sequence: TGTGCCAGCAGTTACGTCGGTAGTGGGGCCAACGGCCTGACTTTC. This chain links TRBV6-5 with TRBJ2-6; a possible D gene is TRBD1 (5 bases). CDR1 is MNHEY and CDR2 is SVGAGI in the germline V gene. CDR3 length: 15 residues.